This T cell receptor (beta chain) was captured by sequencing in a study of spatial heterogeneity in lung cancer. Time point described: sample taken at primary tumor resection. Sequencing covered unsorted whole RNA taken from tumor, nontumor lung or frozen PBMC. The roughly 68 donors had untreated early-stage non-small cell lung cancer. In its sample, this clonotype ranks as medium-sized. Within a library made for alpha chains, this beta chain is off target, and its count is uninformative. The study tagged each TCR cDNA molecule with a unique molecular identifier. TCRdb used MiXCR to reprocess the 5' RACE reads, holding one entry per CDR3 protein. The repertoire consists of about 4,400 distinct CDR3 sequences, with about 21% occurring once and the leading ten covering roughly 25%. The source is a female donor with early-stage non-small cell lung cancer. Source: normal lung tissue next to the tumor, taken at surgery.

In DNA, the CDR3 is TGCAGTGCGGGGGACTCGCTAGATACGCAGTATTTT. Protein sequence: CSAGDSLDTQYF. The chain links TRBV20-1 to TRBJ2-3, with TRBD2 as a possible D gene (6 bases). The V end was cut by 6 bases, the J end by 5 bases, with 12 bases between. Germline-derived CDR1 and CDR2 are DFQATT and SNEGSKA (reference sequence). This CDR3 comprises 12 residues.